The clone carrying this T cell receptor beta chain appeared a few times. No antigen is known for it. 5'RACE with constant-segment primers yielded barcoded, UMI-tagged TCR alpha and TCR beta cDNA libraries. TCRdb itself ran the 5' RACE reads through MiXCR, one entry per CDR3 protein. Of 300,000 to 400,000 distinct CDR3 sequences in the sample, 15% to 20% are singletons; the top ten hold around 20%. This specimen comes from a study of T-cell memory formation after mild COVID-19. Overall study: TCR clusters were mostly confined to one donor each. General study findings and limits: Whether day 37 second-wave clones are SARS-CoV-2-specific was not confirmed. Memory sampled before infection contained some responding clones, suggesting cross-reactive memory joined.

The sample consisted of PBMCs or a T cell subset sorted from them (not recorded which). This TCR derives from a man aged 18 to 30 who had mild COVID-19 (a few samples of this study predate the infection). Cell type and time point are not known.

CDR3 nucleotides: TGTGCCAGCAGTTACTCTCGACAGATACGGGAGACCCAGTACTTC. It yields the protein CASSYSRQIRETQYF. V and J are TRBV6-6 and TRBJ2-5; maybe TRBD1 (5 bases). CDR3 size: 15 residues. V lost 0 bases, J lost 5 bases, and 13 bases lay in between. CDR1 and CDR2 (germline): MNHNY, SVGAGI (reference sequence).